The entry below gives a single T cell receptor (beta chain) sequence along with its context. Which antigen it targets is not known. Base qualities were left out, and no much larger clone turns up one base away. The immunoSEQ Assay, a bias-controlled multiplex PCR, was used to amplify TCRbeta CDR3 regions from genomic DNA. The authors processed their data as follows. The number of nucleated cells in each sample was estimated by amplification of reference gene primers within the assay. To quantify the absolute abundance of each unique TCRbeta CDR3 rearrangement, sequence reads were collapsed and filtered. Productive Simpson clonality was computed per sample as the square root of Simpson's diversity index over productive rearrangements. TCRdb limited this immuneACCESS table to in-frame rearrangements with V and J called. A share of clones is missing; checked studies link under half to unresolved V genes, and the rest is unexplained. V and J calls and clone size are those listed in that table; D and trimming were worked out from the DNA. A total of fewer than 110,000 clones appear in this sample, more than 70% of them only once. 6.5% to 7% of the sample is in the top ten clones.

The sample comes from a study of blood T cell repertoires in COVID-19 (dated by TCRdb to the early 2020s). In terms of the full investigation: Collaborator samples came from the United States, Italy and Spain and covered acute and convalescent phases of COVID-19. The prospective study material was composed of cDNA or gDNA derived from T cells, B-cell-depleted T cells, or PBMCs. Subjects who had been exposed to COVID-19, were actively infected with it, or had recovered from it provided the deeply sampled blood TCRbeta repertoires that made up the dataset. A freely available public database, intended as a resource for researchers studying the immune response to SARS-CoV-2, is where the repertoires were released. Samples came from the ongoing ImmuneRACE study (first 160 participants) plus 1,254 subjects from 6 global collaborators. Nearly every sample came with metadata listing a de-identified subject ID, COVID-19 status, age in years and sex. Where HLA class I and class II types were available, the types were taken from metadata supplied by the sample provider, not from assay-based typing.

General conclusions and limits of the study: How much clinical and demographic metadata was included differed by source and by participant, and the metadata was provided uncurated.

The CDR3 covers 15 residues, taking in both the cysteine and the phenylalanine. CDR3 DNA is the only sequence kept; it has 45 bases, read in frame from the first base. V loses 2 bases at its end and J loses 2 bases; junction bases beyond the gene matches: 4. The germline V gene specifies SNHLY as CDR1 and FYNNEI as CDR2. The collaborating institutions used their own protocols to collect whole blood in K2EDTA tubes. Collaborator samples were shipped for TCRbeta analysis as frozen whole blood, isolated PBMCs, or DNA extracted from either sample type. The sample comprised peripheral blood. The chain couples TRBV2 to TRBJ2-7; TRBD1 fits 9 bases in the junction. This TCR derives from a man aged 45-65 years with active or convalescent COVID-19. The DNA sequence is TGTGCCAGCAGTGAACAGGGACAGGGCGCCTACGAGCAGTACTTC. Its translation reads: CASSEQGQGAYEQYF.